This TCR beta chain emerged from a study of STAT3 mutations in large granular lymphocyte leukemia. Study-wide context: Among longitudinally sequenced T-LGLL patients, roughly half had canonical activating STAT3 mutations detected. Study findings and constraints: In some patients, a small highly pathogenic clone possibly went undetected. In about 30% of the 18 patients, new TCR clonotypes emerged after therapy. At least one immunodominant TCR beta clonotype appeared in every T-cell large granular lymphocyte leukemia patient. Treatment regimens differed across patients between samplings.

In germline, CDR1 is SGHDT, CDR2 YYEEEE. V was trimmed by 4 bases and J by 0 bases, leaving 16 bases between them. The CDR3 contains 16 residues. Sequencing was performed with immunoSEQ multiplex PCR; in TCRdb, only in-frame clones are kept and a portion is missing. The repertoire holds approximately 4,000 clones, with 35% to 50% as singletons. Note on this clone: Its antigen is not identified.

The chain recombines TRBV5-6 with TRBJ1-1, with D perhaps matching TRBD1 (5 bases). The sequencing sample was made of peripheral blood mononuclear cells. The sequence derives from a man between 60 and 75 years old with T-cell large granular lymphocyte leukemia. Some clones in this sample may be carry-over from other donors' samples. The CDR3 protein is CASSLSSPGVNTEAFF. The CDR3 DNA reads as TGTGCCAGCAGCCTGTCGAGTCCGGGGGTGAACACTGAAGCTTTCTTT.